These T cell receptor beta chains were read from a single sample in a study of blood T cell repertoires in COVID-19. Sequencing used immunoSEQ multiplex PCR; TCRdb keeps in-frame clones, though not all of them. The data hold 200,000 to 250,000 clones, with around nine tenths observed a single time. The specimen was peripheral blood. These receptors were obtained from a man aged 18-30 years with active or convalescent COVID-19. Each CDR3 is given with its conserved first and last residue. The order of the fields is J gene, D gene, V gene, clone size, CDR3 DNA, CDR3 protein. A D gene is named only where the DNA matches it firmly. Only part of the rows carry a size: once, few, many, or a class if the clone is expanded.

TRBJ1-1	NA	TRBV6-4	NA	TGTGCCAGCAGTGCGAGTCGGGGCACTGAAGCTTTCTTT	CASSASRGTEAFF
TRBJ1-6	TRBD1	TRBV19	few	TGTGCCAGTAGTCCTGGGACAGGGGAGAGTTCACCCCTCCACTTT	CASSPGTGESSPLHF
TRBJ1-3	NA	TRBV30	once	TGTGCCTGGAGTGTACGTCCAGGGCGAAACACCATATATTTT	CAWSVRPGRNTIYF
TRBJ2-4	NA	TRBV6-9	NA	TGTGCCAGCAGTTATTACCCGGGCATTCAGTACTTC	CASSYYPGIQYF
TRBJ1-4	NA	TRBV5-6	once	TGTGCCAGCAGCTTGGGGCAGCGGGAAAAACTGTTTTTT	CASSLGQREKLFF
TRBJ2-1	TRBD1	TRBV6-6	NA	TGTGCCAGCAGTCCCGGGACAGGGTCTGTCAAAAGCTCCTACAATGAGCAGTTCTTC	CASSPGTGSVKSSYNEQFF
TRBJ2-5	NA	TRBV7-2	NA	TGTGCCAGCAGCTCCGGGTCAGGGGGGATCGAGACCCAGTACTTC	CASSSGSGGIETQYF
TRBJ1-3	NA	TRBV5-8	NA	TGTGCCAGCAGCTTAAGGAGCCCGAGGTCTGGAAACACCATATATTTT	CASSLRSPRSGNTIYF
TRBJ2-2	NA	TRBV7-9	NA	TGTGCCAGCAGCTTCCCCTTAGGGACAACGAACACCGGGGAGCTGTTTTTT	CASSFPLGTTNTGELFF
TRBJ1-3	NA	TRBV5-8	NA	TGTGCCAGCAGGAGTTCGGGAGGAAACACCATATATTTT	CASRSSGGNTIYF
TRBJ2-1	TRBD2	TRBV4-3	once	TGCGCCAGCAGCCAAGAGCTAGCGGGCTTCAATGAGCAGTTCTTC	CASSQELAGFNEQFF
TRBJ2-3	NA	TRBV6-5	NA	TGTGCCAGTACGGACCCGATGGGAGGTACGCAGTATTTT	CASTDPMGGTQYF
TRBJ1-1	TRBD1	TRBV27	few	TGTGCCAGCACTTCTCTCTATGGACAGGGGTTTCGAGGCACTGAAGCTTTCTTT	CASTSLYGQGFRGTEAFF
TRBJ1-2	TRBD1	TRBV2	NA	TGTGCCACCAGCAGGGAGACAGGGGAAGTTTATGGCTACACCTTC	CATSRETGEVYGYTF
TRBJ2-7	NA	TRBV11-2	NA	TGTGCCAGCAGCTTAGATGCAGGGATCTACGAGCAGTACTTC	CASSLDAGIYEQYF
TRBJ1-6	TRBD1	TRBV7-8	NA	TGTGCCAGCAGCACGGGACAGGGTAATTCACCCCTCCACTTT	CASSTGQGNSPLHF
TRBJ1-5	NA	TRBV19	many	TGTGCCAGTAGGGACAGATTCAAGGGGGTAGGCAATCAGCCCCAGCATTTT	CASRDRFKGVGNQPQHF
TRBJ1-1	NA	TRBV18	NA	TGTGCCAGCTCACCACCTGGACAACCAGAAGCTTTCTTT	CASSPPGQPEAFF
TRBJ2-3	TRBD2	TRBV7-2	NA	TGTGCGGTGCGCGGGGGGCTAGTAACAGATACGCAGTATTTT	CAVRGGLVTDTQYF
TRBJ2-4	TRBD2	TRBV11-2	NA	TGTGCCAGCAGCTACTATGCGGGGGTCGTCAACATTCAGTACTTC	CASSYYAGVVNIQYF
TRBJ1-1	NA	TRBV5-1	once	TGCGCCAGCGTGGGAGCCCCGGGGAGCACTGAAGCTTTCTTT	CASVGAPGSTEAFF
TRBJ1-1	NA	TRBV4-1	NA	TGCGCCAGCAGCCAAGTTCAGTCAGGGAAGGATGGTGAAGCTTTCTTT	CASSQVQSGKDGEAFF
TRBJ1-4	NA	TRBV25-1	few	TGTGCCAGCAGTGAATACAGGGGAAGTGAAAAACTGTTTTTT	CASSEYRGSEKLFF
TRBJ1-5	TRBD1	TRBV7-9	once	TGTGCCAGCGGTGGGACAGGCCCTAATCAGCCCCAGCATTTT	CASGGTGPNQPQHF
TRBJ2-1	TRBD2	TRBV28	once	TGTGCCAGCACCCTTTTAGGAGCGGGAGGGGGTGAGCAGTTCTTC	CASTLLGAGGGEQFF
TRBJ2-7	TRBD2	TRBV28	NA	TGTGCCAGCAGTTCAAATCTAGCGGGAGTTTACGAGCAGTACTTC	CASSSNLAGVYEQYF
TRBJ1-3	NA	TRBV5-4	NA	TGTGCCGTCCGGCGGGGTCTCTCTGGAAACACCATATATTTT	CAVRRGLSGNTIYF
TRBJ2-1	TRBD1	TRBV19	NA	TGTGCCAGTAGTAAGGACAGGGAAGGCTACAATGAGCAGTTCTTC	CASSKDREGYNEQFF
TRBJ1-5	NA	TRBV19	NA	TGTGCCAGTAGGACAAATAGCAATCAGCCCCAGCATTTT	CASRTNSNQPQHF
TRBJ1-1	NA	TRBV6-2/TRBV6-3	NA	TGTGCCAGCAGTTATACGGGAAAGGAGATCTGGATGAACACTGAAGCTTTCTTT	CASSYTGKEIWMNTEAFF
TRBJ2-3	TRBD2	TRBV4-3	NA	TGCGCCAGCGGGTCAGCGGGAGGTGCAGATACGCAGTATTTT	CASGSAGGADTQYF
TRBJ1-3	NA	TRBV7-2	NA	TGTGCCAGCAGCTTATCCGGCTCTGGAAACACCATATATTTT	CASSLSGSGNTIYF
TRBJ1-1	NA	TRBV19	few	TGTGCCAGTAGTAAGTTCCTGGGCTTCGTCACTGAAGCTTTCTTT	CASSKFLGFVTEAFF
TRBJ1-1	NA	TRBV9	NA	TGTGCCAGCAGCGCAGGGGTTTGGACTGAAGCTTTCTTT	CASSAGVWTEAFF
TRBJ1-4	NA	TRBV5-6	NA	TGTGCCAGCATCCTTGGAGGGGCAACTAATGAAAAACTGTTTTTT	CASILGGATNEKLFF
TRBJ2-3	TRBD2	TRBV2	NA	TGTGCCAGCAGGGGGACTAGCGGGAGAGGGAGTACGCAGTATTTT	CASRGTSGRGSTQYF
TRBJ1-1	TRBD1	TRBV24-1	NA	TGTGCCACCAGTGAGATCCGGGACAGTCGCACTGAAGCTTTCTTT	CATSEIRDSRTEAFF
TRBJ2-7	NA	TRBV6-2/TRBV6-3	NA	TGTGCCAGCAGCCCTTACTACGAGCAGTACTTC	CASSPYYEQYF
TRBJ2-1	TRBD2	TRBV5-1	NA	TGCGCCAGCAGCCGACGGGAGGCCCATCATGATGAGCAGTTCTTC	CASSRREAHHDEQFF